Below are 10 T cell receptor beta chains sequenced from a single sample in a study of monozygotic twins with cystic fibrosis. Clones were read by immunoSEQ multiplex PCR, and TCRdb kept only the in-frame ones, dropping some. The table has 9,500 to 14,000 clones, around 97% seen once. Input material: blood. Source of these receptors: a boy between 10 and 17 years old with cystic fibrosis.

CDR3 in amino acids: CASSPGTGVGMRMRTPQYF. CDR3 coding DNA: TGTGCCAGCAGTCCCGGGACAGGGGTTGGAATGAGGATGAGGACCCCCCAGTACTTC. This sequence joins TRBV27 and TRBJ2-5; TRBD1 agrees at 10 bases. The CDR3 runs 19 residues. Looked up from germline, CDR1 is MNHEY and CDR2 is SMNVEV (reference sequence). The V and J ends lost 5 bases and 9 bases, in that order; junction bases with no gene match: 24.

CDR3 sequence reads: CATRVSYNEQFF. The DNA of the CDR3 is TGTGCCACCCGCGTATCCTACAATGAGCAGTTCTTC. The V gene is TRBV28, the J gene TRBJ2-1, with D uncertain. V was trimmed by 10 bases and J by 1 base, leaving 8 bases between them. This CDR3 region has 12 residues. The germline gives CDR1 MDHEN, CDR2 SYDVKM.

V gene TRBV11-3 combines with J gene TRBJ2-7; D not resolved. The CDR3 contains 13 residues. Trimming took 1 base from V and 3 from J, leaving 7 bases between them. The germline V gene has CDR1 SGHNT and CDR2 YENEEA. The CDR3 DNA is TGTGCCAGCAGCTTAGGAACCGGCTACGAGCAGTACTTC. Its protein is CASSLGTGYEQYF.

The rearrangement links TRBV5-1 to TRBJ2-3; unclear D gene. Germline lookup yields CDR1 SGHRS and CDR2 YFSETQ. V lost 4 bases and J 5 bases, leaving 8 bases between the germline ends. The CDR3 consists of 12 residues. In nucleotides, the CDR3 is TGCGCCAGCAGCGCTTCAGGAGATACGCAGTATTTT. Its protein is CASSASGDTQYF.

The V gene is TRBV4-2, the J gene TRBJ2-7; 7 bases match TRBD1. The V segment lost 0 bases and the J segment 0 bases; nucleotides outside the gene matches: 8. The CDR3 runs to 17 residues. Germline V CDR1 and CDR2: LGHNA, YNFKEQ. CDR3 amino acids: CASSQERGQGYSYEQYF. The CDR3 region has the DNA TGTGCCAGCAGCCAAGAGAGGGGGCAGGGCTACTCCTACGAGCAGTACTTC.

The chain's CDR3 is CASKQGDYGYTF. The CDR3 coding sequence is TGCGCCAGCAAACAGGGAGACTATGGCTACACCTTC. The rearrangement joins TRBV5-1 to TRBJ1-2; a weak D match, TRBD1 (6 bases). V gave up 6 bases and J gave up 3 bases, with 9 bases separating them. CDR1 SGHRS and CDR2 YFSETQ come from the germline V gene. The CDR3 is made up of 12 amino acids.

Here the CDR3 DNA reads TGTGCCAGTAGGAACACAGGGTATAGCAATCAGCCCCAGCATTTT. It yields the protein CASRNTGYSNQPQHF. This rearrangement joins TRBV19 to TRBJ1-5, with D maybe TRBD1 (6 bases). Looked up from germline, CDR1 is LNHDA and CDR2 is SQIVND (reference sequence). CDR3 length: 15 amino acids. Trimming pared 6 bases from V and 0 bases from J, leaving 12 bases between.

The chain has TRBV7-8 and TRBJ1-6, with D unclear. The length of the CDR3 is 14 residues. Germline V lookup: CDR1 SGHVS, CDR2 FQNEAQ. Trimming cost V 3 bases and J 4 bases, with 7 bases left between them. The CDR3 protein is CASSFGDYNSPLHF. The DNA for the CDR3 is TGTGCCAGCAGCTTTGGGGATTATAATTCACCCCTCCACTTT.

This clone has only one observation. V gene TRBV7-9 combines with J gene TRBJ1-4; D call uncertain. Trimming took 4 bases from V and 8 from J, leaving 20 bases between them. The CDR3 length is 16 residues. Looked up from germline, CDR1 is SEHNR and CDR2 is FQNEAQ (reference sequence). In DNA form, the CDR3 reads TGTGCCAGCAGCTCCCCCGGGCTCGAGGGCCGAGAAAAACTGTTTTTT. Protein product: CASSSPGLEGREKLFF.

This rearrangement joins TRBV6-1 to TRBJ1-5; D gene ambiguous. Germline CDR1 MNHNS, CDR2 SASEGT. V was pared by 7 bases and J by 4 bases, with 11 bases between. This CDR3 region has 13 residues. This CDR3 is CASTLRGNQPQHF. As DNA, the CDR3 is TGTGCCAGCACCCTAAGAGGGAATCAGCCCCAGCATTTT.